This record covers a single T cell receptor (beta chain). Its binding antigen is unknown. No much larger clone is present one base from it, and per-base qualities are unavailable. The CDR3, from cysteine to phenylalanine, totals 14 residues. CDR3 DNA only is kept here, 42 bases in frame from base 1. CDR1 and CDR2 were assigned from the germline V gene as ENHRY and SYGVKD. V and J lose 5 bases and 3 bases, and a span of 11 bases separates them. This record comes from a study of cytomegalovirus exposure and HLA in healthy donors (dated by TCRdb to 2017 to 2019). Turning to the overall study: In an earlier analysis of several hundred of the donors, 250 to 300 Gb of sequence data and roughly 100 million unique TCR beta sequences from roughly 190 million T cells were reported. Typing coverage differed by locus: A, B, C, DRB1 and DQB1 were typed in roughly 629-640 donors, DQA1 in 500 to 550, DPA1 in 606, and DPB1 in just under 490. A later analysis re-analyzed previously published TCR beta repertoires from about 730 donors and added high-resolution HLA genotyping to study TCR occurrence patterns. An earlier analysis of around 580 of the donors used high-throughput TCR beta sequencing to judge whether each TCR beta V gene segment behaved as functional or pseudogenic. The study combined high-throughput TCR immunosequencing, statistical association of individual TCRs with disease status, and machine learning to predict cytomegalovirus infection status. HLA typing included class I and class II loci at four-digit resolution. The study aimed to test whether cataloging public T cell receptors could reveal signatures of past pathogen exposure. Among several hundred genotyped donors of the cohort, an average of around 250,000 unique TCR beta nucleotide sequences was sequenced per donor, of which about 19% were non-productive. Rather than using new phenotypic data, the later analysis identified candidate immune exposures from TCR beta sequences and from how often those sequences occurred across donors. Donor age, sex, ethnicity and CMV serostatus were compiled together with the repertoire data. Using immunosequencing, the study profiled T cell repertoires from about 610 subjects and related those repertoires to cytomegalovirus serostatus. Five DR-DQ haplotypes were treated as single units for association and clustering because of strong linkage in the cohort. In a later genetic analysis, genome-wide SNP genotypes for about three fifths of the roughly 670 donors were used, and that subset was treated as a discovery cohort. Along with the roughly 670-subject first cohort, a separate validation cohort of over 90 different subjects was used. An early release covering just under 650 HLA-typed donors comprised about 310 gigabases of sequencing data and about 90 million unique TCR sequences. Of the 300 to 500 genotyped donors, more than 75% were placed in the genetic ancestry cluster associated with self-reported Caucasian donors. All discovery cohort repertoires had been generated using a single sequencing platform. The investigation overall reported the following: A later genetic analysis reported fewer N-insertions in productive TCRs among donors in an Asian-associated ancestry cluster than the approximately 670-donor mean. According to a later analysis, most CMV-associated TCR beta chains appeared to be HLA-restricted, and the HLA associations seemed to be driven largely by CMV exposure. Compared with equally common non-associated chains, HLA-associated TCR beta chains in a later analysis were more clonally expanded and had lower generation probabilities. Because HLA typing was unavailable for some donors at each locus, only the typed subset was used in association tests. The classifier was reported to diagnose cytomegalovirus status with high specificity and sensitivity in both the original and validation cohorts. A later genetic analysis associated a missense DCLRE1C variant with V-gene and J-gene trimming of TCR beta chains, and an independent cohort replicated the association. Because counts were too low, seventeen rarely observed V segments, including chromosome 9 orphons, were excluded from the earlier analysis of roughly 580 of the donors. The cohort was sequenced for TCR beta chains only, and without alpha or paired-chain data the features that could be detected were limited. Several of the top co-occurrence clusters appeared to be linked to parvovirus B19, influenza, CMV and Epstein-Barr virus, according to a later analysis. In an earlier analysis of some 540 of the donors, most TCR beta V segments appeared in productive rearrangements about 87% or about 30% of the time, broadly matching IMGT annotations. When HLA alleles, especially DR and DQ, strongly co-occurred, attributing TCR associations to individual alleles was difficult. At a false discovery rate of 0.05, a later analysis linked under 20,000 TCR beta sequences to specific HLA alleles. Correlated functional status among segregating V segments might be attributable to linkage disequilibrium, but an unknown experimental factor could not be ruled out. The authors suggested that the approach could potentially be extended to other disease states and immunological phenotypes. A further reported finding was that TCR beta sequences accurately predicted the HLA-A and HLA-B alleles for most subjects in the first cohort. According to a later analysis, TCR association rates differed among HLA loci, with DRB1 alleles showing the most associated TCRs and HLA-C alleles showing the fewest. The only immune exposure information available for the cohort was CMV serostatus. In vitro tests confirmed that a few of the cytomegalovirus-associated TCR beta chains recognize cytomegalovirus antigens. Across donors, most TCR sequences were observed very rarely, whereas some public TCRs were present in many individuals. A cluster of highly shared sequence variants was judged likely to represent a technical artifact of the sequencing pipeline. Roughly uniform sequencing depth across donors was assumed in presence/absence analyses, although this assumption may not hold. In the study, some 160 TCR beta chains were listed as associated with cytomegalovirus. Because the 87-base-pair reads could not distinguish some IMGT-functional V segments, including TRBV6-2 and TRBV6-3, those segments were excluded.

Library construction relied on the immunoSEQ multiplex PCR assay. The multiplex PCR relied on a mix of 60 forward primers for TCR Vbeta segments and 13 reverse primers for TCR Jbeta segments. The CDR3 region of rearranged TCR beta genes was amplified from genomic DNA by a multiplex PCR assay. Amplified TCR beta libraries were sequenced as 87-base-pair reads on the Illumina HiSeq System. Per the authors' processing: Across the roughly 640 repertoires, a later analysis counted approximately 83 million unique TCR beta chains, roughly 11 million of which were shared by at least two donors. Raw reads were error-corrected and collapsed into unique sequences by a nearest-neighbor algorithm in which closely related sequences were merged to remove PCR and sequencing errors. Alignment of CDR3 sequences to IMGT reference sequences was used to assign V, D and J gene segments. For a sequence to be retained, a match of at least six nucleotides was required to both a V gene segment and a J gene segment. A rearrangement counted as productive if the CDR3 had no stop codons and remained in frame with V and J, and every other rearrangement counted as non-productive. Following IMGT convention, CDR3 was defined as the stretch from the second conserved V-encoded cysteine up to the conserved J-encoded phenylalanine. In an earlier analysis of approximately 500 of the donors, sequences lacking an unambiguous match to a single V gene segment were excluded. An earlier analysis of fewer than 650 of the donors classified V segments as functional when productive rearrangements were above 56.7% and as segregating when the standard deviation between donors was above 5%. A statistical classification framework was developed to diagnose cytomegalovirus status using the catalog of TCR beta chain sequences. A later analysis assigned V and J genes by comparing TCR nucleotide sequences with IMGT/GENE-DB human TR gene sequences. In a later analysis, CDR3 sequences and most-parsimonious VDJ recombination scenarios were assigned using the TCRdist pipeline. In a later analysis, each TCR beta chain was defined by its CDR3 amino acid sequence together with its V-gene family, and reads lacking a unique V-gene family were excluded. As a way to deal with suspected cross-contamination and a sequencing artifact, a later analysis dropped 450 to 600 nucleotide sequences that were highly shared and had low generation probability. In a later analysis, a clonal expansion index was calculated for each public chain from normalized within-repertoire ranks of inferred template counts. In a later analysis, generation probabilities were computed using a VDJ recombination model fitted to out-of-frame rearrangements, and the results were checked against IGoR. Hypergeometric tests were used in a later analysis to score TCR-TCR, TCR-HLA and TCR-CMV co-occurrence, with a repertoire-size bias correction applied to the TCR pairs. A later analysis estimated false discovery rates by permuting HLA or CMV assignments 20 times. In a later analysis, co-occurring TCRs were grouped using DBSCAN, with TCRdist sequence similarity added in when clustering inside HLA-allele-positive subsets. For co-occurrence clustering, repertoires with fewer than 30,000 or more than 120,000 public chains were excluded, along with roughly 5 repertoires with anomalous nucleotide sharing. In TCRdb, the immuneACCESS table is reduced to in-frame sequences with V and J assigned. These tables do not hold every clone; where another copy was compared, an unresolved V gene accounts for under half, and the others remain unexplained. That table furnishes V, J and clone size, whereas the DNA furnished D and trimming. The sample table lists 90,000 to 100,000 clones, approximately 80% of them with a count of one. The ten biggest clones cover roughly 2% of the sample.

The cohort consisted of approximately 690 healthy bone marrow donors. Cohort members were all nominally healthy when sampled, although unrecorded immune exposures were likely present. The donor tested CMV seronegative and was one of the 352 seronegative cohort members. Each donor provided a peripheral blood sample, and peripheral blood mononuclear cells were used for TCR beta sequencing. Genomic DNA was extracted from the blood cell samples with the Qiagen DNeasy Blood Extraction Kit. The rearrangement combines TRBV10-3 with TRBJ1-5; the D gene is perhaps TRBD1, from 6 matching bases. This sequence was found in a man between 18 and 35 years old in good health and CMV-seronegative. The sequenced sample was PBMCs. The CDR3 amino acid sequence is: CAISPTGSNQPQHF. The DNA is TGTGCCATCAGTCCTACAGGGTCCAATCAGCCCCAGCATTTT.